This T cell receptor beta chain was captured in a study of OX40 agonist ivuxolimab in advanced cancers. General study findings and limits: The mean number of expanded clones was higher in CD8+ T cells than in CD4+. Clonal expansion by week 6 occurred in CD4+ and CD8+ blood T cells (at 0.1 to 3.0 mg/kg). At 0.1-3.0 mg/kg, partial responders had clonal expansion among the lowest observed.

Trimming at V came to 6 bases and at J to 5 bases, leaving 4 bases not matched to a gene. There are 13 residues in the CDR3. CDR1 and CDR2 (germline): ENHRY, SYGVKD. Data came from immunoSEQ multiplex PCR; TCRdb stores just in-frame clones and leaves some out. The table shows about 77,000 clones, with roughly 90% occurring only once. About this clone itself: Antigen specificity is unknown.

With autoimmune disease history or systemic immunosuppression, patients were excluded. V and J are TRBV10-3 and TRBJ2-3; TRBD2 aligns across 8 bases. The TCR sequence derives from an adult with an advanced solid tumor such as melanoma, head and neck, liver or kidney cancer. Sample: CD4+ or CD8+ T cells sorted from blood, taken in a trial of the OX40 agonist ivuxolimab. The CDR3 protein is CAIRSGGEDTQYF. In DNA form, the CDR3 reads TGTGCCATCAGGAGCGGGGGAGAAGATACGCAGTATTTT.